One sample yielded the 18 T cell receptor beta chains listed below, sequenced in a study of OX40 agonist ivuxolimab in advanced cancers. Sequencing was performed with immunoSEQ multiplex PCR; in TCRdb, only in-frame clones are kept and a portion is missing. The profile shows roughly 65,000 clones, approximately 90% of them singletons. Here the sequenced sample was CD4+ or CD8+ T cells sorted from blood, taken in a trial of the OX40 agonist ivuxolimab. The receptors were gathered from an adult with an advanced solid tumor such as melanoma, head and neck, liver or kidney cancer.

The V and J genes are TRBV19 and TRBJ1-5, with D maybe TRBD1 (5 bases). V lost 6 bases and J lost 0, with 12 bases in between. CDR1 is LNHDA and CDR2 is SQIVND in the germline V gene (reference sequence). This CDR3 region has 15 residues. CDR3 sequence: CASRNRQYSNQPQHF. DNA for the CDR3: TGTGCCAGTAGAAATAGACAGTATAGCAATCAGCCCCAGCATTTT.

The chain is built from TRBV28 and TRBJ2-7; TRBD2 matches 7 bases. V dropped 7 bases and J dropped 3; count of bases not matched to a gene: 12. The CDR3 is made up of 15 amino acids. The V gene's germline CDR1 is MDHEN and CDR2 SYDVKM. CDR3 loop: CASTRTGGNVYEQYF. For the CDR3, the DNA is TGTGCCAGCACACGGACGGGGGGAAATGTCTACGAGCAGTACTTC. The complete variable domain, with remaining parts taken from reference TRBV28 and TRBJ2-7, reads DVKVTQSSRYLVKRTGEKVFLECVQDMDHENMFWYRQDPGLGLRLIYFSYDVKMKEKGDIPEGYSVSREKKERFSLILESASTNQTSMYLCASTRTGGNVYEQYFGPGTRLTVT.

This rearrangement joins TRBV10-1 to TRBJ2-7, with a tentative D call TRBD2 (6 bases). There are 14 residues in the CDR3. Per the germline V gene, CDR1 is WNHNN and CDR2 is SYGVQD (reference sequence). The V end was cut by 5 bases, the J end by 4 bases, with 15 bases between. CDR3 protein: CASSPAGLQYEQYF. The CDR3 bases are TGCGCCAGCAGTCCCGCGGGACTGCAATACGAGCAGTACTTC.

J is TRBJ1-3 and V is TRBV6-4; unclear D gene. V lost 6 bases and J lost 8, with 17 bases in between. CDR1 MRHNA and CDR2 SNTAGT come from the germline V gene. This CDR3 region has 14 residues. CDR3 residues: CASSSWAGSDTIYF. The DNA for the CDR3 is TGTGCCAGCAGCTCCTGGGCGGGGAGTGACACCATATATTTT.

The rearrangement joins TRBV5-1 to TRBJ1-1, with a possible D match to TRBD1 (5 bases). The CDR3 runs 14 residues. Per the germline V gene, CDR1 is SGHRS and CDR2 is YFSETQ. Trimming shortened V by 4 bases and J by 2 bases, and 12 bases separated the two germline ends. CDR3 bases: TGCGCCAGCAGCGATACTAGGGGTAACACTGAAGCTTTCTTT. It is translated as CASSDTRGNTEAFF.

The chain recombines TRBV6-1 with TRBJ2-2; TRBD1 might be the D (5 bases). The CDR3 length is 14 residues. V lost 2 bases and J lost 4, with 8 bases in between. Germline V CDR1 and CDR2: MNHNS, SASEGT. The CDR3 nucleotides read TGTGCCAGCAGTGAACAGGGATCCACCGGGGAGCTGTTTTTT. This sequence encodes CASSEQGSTGELFF.

This clone was observed once. V usage is TRBV9 and J usage is TRBJ1-3, with TRBD1 matching over 7 bases. This CDR3 spans 16 amino acids. Germline values: CDR1 SGDLS, CDR2 YYNGEE. V lost 1 base, J lost 0 bases, and 4 bases stayed unmatched. The CDR3 region has the DNA TGTGCCAGCAGCGTAACAGGGGACAACTCTGGAAACACCATATATTTT. The encoded protein is CASSVTGDNSGNTIYF. Based on the CDR3 plus reference TRBV9 and TRBJ1-3, the full variable domain is DSGVTQTPKHLITATGQRVTLRCSPRSGDLSVYWYQQSLDQGLQFLIQYYNGEERAKGNILERFSAQQFPDLHSELNLSSLELGDSALYFCASSVTGDNSGNTIYFGEGSWLTVV.

V gene TRBV19 combines with J gene TRBJ2-2, with 13 nucleotides matching TRBD2. Germline CDR1 is LNHDA and CDR2 is SQIVND (reference sequence). V shed 7 bases, J shed 5 bases, and the junction held 7 bases outside the gene matches. The CDR3 contains 16 residues. The CDR3 spells CASTLAGGPRTGELFF. The CDR3 DNA is TGTGCCAGTACACTAGCGGGAGGGCCTCGAACCGGGGAGCTGTTTTTT.

DNA of the CDR3: TGTGCCAGCAGCGCACCGGGACAGGGGTATAGCAATCAGCCCCAGCATTTT. Amino acid sequence: CASSAPGQGYSNQPQHF. The J gene is TRBJ1-5, the V gene TRBV7-2, with TRBD1 identical over 10 bases. Germline-derived CDR1 and CDR2 are SGHTA and FQGNSA. Trimming removed 5 bases from V and 0 bases from J; junction bases left unmatched: 7. The CDR3 runs to 17 residues.

The V gene is TRBV5-1, the J gene TRBJ2-5, with 8 bases identical to TRBD1. The germline gives CDR1 SGHRS, CDR2 YFSETQ. Trimming took 0 bases from V and 5 from J; bases not matched to a gene: 3. The CDR3 runs to 14 residues. The CDR3 DNA is TGCGCCAGCAGCTTGGTGACAGGGGTGGAGACCCAGTACTTC. Residues: CASSLVTGVETQYF.

CDR3 nucleotides: TGTGCCAGCAGCCCACATTTGGTAGCGGGAGGATACATGAATGTCGAGCAGTTCTTC. Protein: CASSPHLVAGGYMNVEQFF. This sequence joins TRBV7-6 and TRBJ2-1, with 10 nucleotides matching TRBD2. Germline CDR1 is SGHVS and CDR2 is FNYEAQ. The CDR3 runs 19 residues. The ends lost 5 bases at V and 10 bases at J; junction bases unmatched: 23.

The chain couples TRBV19 to TRBJ1-3; tentatively, D is TRBD1 (6 bases). Germline-derived CDR1 and CDR2 are LNHDA and SQIVND (reference sequence). V lost 7 bases, J lost 0 bases, and 10 bases lay in between. The CDR3 runs to 14 residues. The chain's CDR3 is CASKADSSGNTIYF. The CDR3 region has the DNA TGTGCCAGTAAAGCGGACAGCTCTGGAAACACCATATATTTT.

The chain recombines TRBV9 with TRBJ1-1, with TRBD1 as a possible D gene (5 bases). Per germline, CDR1 SGDLS and CDR2 YYNGEE. Trimming shortened V by 0 bases and J by 1 base, and 16 bases separated the two germline ends. CDR3 size: 17 residues. The CDR3 DNA reads as TGTGCCAGCAGCGTAGACGGCAGGAGGGGAGGGAACACTGAAGCTTTCTTT. Residues: CASSVDGRRGGNTEAFF.

The V and J genes are TRBV30 and TRBJ2-7; no reliable D call. V gave up 0 bases and J gave up 5 bases, with 11 bases separating them. In germline, CDR1 is GTSNPN, CDR2 SVGIG (reference sequence). The CDR3 runs to 13 residues. CDR3 nucleotide sequence: TGTGCCTGGAGTGTACTTATAGGGCACGAGCAGTACTTC. Its protein product is CAWSVLIGHEQYF.

The chain uses TRBV5-1 and TRBJ1-1; D may be TRBD1 (5 bases). The CDR3 consists of 14 residues. Germline values: CDR1 SGHRS, CDR2 YFSETQ. The V gene lost 2 bases and the J gene lost 6 bases, with 14 bases spanning the gap. The CDR3 DNA is TGCGCCAGCAGCTTCGAGGGGAAAGAGGCTGAAGCTTTCTTT. It encodes CASSFEGKEAEAFF.

This chain uses TRBV11-2 with TRBJ2-1; 7 positions agree with TRBD2. Germline loops: CDR1 SGHAT, CDR2 FQNNGV. With 5 bases clipped from V and 4 bases from J, the junction kept 11 bases outside the gene matches. This CDR3 region has 16 residues. The CDR3 loop reads CASSHPGAGEYNEQFF. In nucleotides, the CDR3 is TGTGCCAGCAGCCACCCCGGGGCGGGAGAATACAATGAGCAGTTCTTC.

The chain links TRBV19 to TRBJ2-7; 8 bases are shared with TRBD2. V was pared by 1 base and J by 3 bases, with 5 bases of the junction left unmatched. Germline CDR1 reads LNHDA; CDR2 reads SQIVND (reference sequence). The CDR3 contains 15 residues. CDR3 DNA: TGTGCCAGTAGTATAGCAACCGGGACTAGCTACGAGCAGTACTTC. As protein: CASSIATGTSYEQYF.

This clone was detected a few times. The rearrangement links TRBV14 to TRBJ2-5; 10 bases match TRBD2. Germline CDR1 is SGHDN and CDR2 is FVKESK. The CDR3 has 14 amino acids. V was pared by 2 bases and J by 5 bases, with 2 bases of the junction left unmatched. In DNA, the CDR3 is TGTGCCAGCAGCCAACTAGCGGGAGTTGAGACCCAGTACTTC. It codes for CASSQLAGVETQYF.